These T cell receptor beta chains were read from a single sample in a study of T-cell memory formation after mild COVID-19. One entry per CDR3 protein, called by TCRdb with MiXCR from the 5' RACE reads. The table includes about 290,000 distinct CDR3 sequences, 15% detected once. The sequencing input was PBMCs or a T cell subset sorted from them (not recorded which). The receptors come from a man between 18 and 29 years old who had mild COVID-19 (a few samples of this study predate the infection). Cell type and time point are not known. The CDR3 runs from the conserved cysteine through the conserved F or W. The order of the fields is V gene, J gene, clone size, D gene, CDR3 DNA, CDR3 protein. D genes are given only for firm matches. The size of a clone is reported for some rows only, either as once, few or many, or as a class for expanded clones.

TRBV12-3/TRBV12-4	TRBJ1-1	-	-	TGTGCCAGCAGTTCGGGCCTTCAGAACACTGAAGCTTTCTTT	CASSSGLQNTEAFF
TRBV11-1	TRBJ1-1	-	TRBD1	TGTGCCAGCAGCCAGGGGGGAGGGGCGGGAGAGCGTGAAGCTTTCTTT	CASSQGGGAGEREAFF
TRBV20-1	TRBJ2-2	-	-	TGCAGTGCTAGAGTCGTGGGCCAAACCGGGGAGCTGTTTTTT	CSARVVGQTGELFF
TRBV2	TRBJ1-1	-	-	TGTGCCAGCATAGGGAGCCATATGAACACTGAAGCTTTCTTT	CASIGSHMNTEAFF
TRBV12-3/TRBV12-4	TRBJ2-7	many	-	TGTGCCAGCAGTCCCACAGGGTACCTCCCCGAGCAGTACTTC	CASSPTGYLPEQYF
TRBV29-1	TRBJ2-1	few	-	TGCAGCGTTGAAACTTTAGGAGACAATGAGCAGTTCTTC	CSVETLGDNEQFF
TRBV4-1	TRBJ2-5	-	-	TGCGCCAGCAGCCAAGGGATCTCCTCCGGGGAGACCCAGTACTTC	CASSQGISSGETQYF
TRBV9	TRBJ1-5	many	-	TGTGCCAGCAGCGTAGAGGGCAGCAATCAGCCCCAGCATTTT	CASSVEGSNQPQHF
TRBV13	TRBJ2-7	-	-	TGTGCCAGTTCCAAAAAGGGTGGCGAGCAGTACTTC	CASSKKGGEQYF
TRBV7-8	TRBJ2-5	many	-	TGTGCCAGCAGCTTAGCGCGAGTAGTAGAGACCCAGTACTTC	CASSLARVVETQYF
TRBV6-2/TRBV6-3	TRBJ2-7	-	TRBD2	TGTGCCAGCAGTTACCCCCCAGGGACTACCTACGAGCAGTACTTC	CASSYPPGTTYEQYF
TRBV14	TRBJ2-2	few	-	TGTGCCAGCAGCCACGCTACGTACCGGGGAAACACCGGGGAGCTGTTTTTT	CASSHATYRGNTGELFF
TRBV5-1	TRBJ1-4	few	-	TGCGCCAGCAGCTTGAAGGACCCTAATGAAAAACTGTTTTTT	CASSLKDPNEKLFF
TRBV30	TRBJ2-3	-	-	TGTGCCTGGAGGGGGGGCCCGGATACGCAGTATTTT	CAWRGGPDTQYF
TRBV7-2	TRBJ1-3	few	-	TGTGCCAGCAGCTTTTACAGGAGCTCTGGAAACACCATATATTTT	CASSFYRSSGNTIYF
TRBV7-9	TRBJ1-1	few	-	TGTGCCAGCAGTCCCCGGGATCAGGTCTACAGTGAAGCTTTCTTT	CASSPRDQVYSEAFF
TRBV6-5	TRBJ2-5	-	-	TGTGCCAGCAGTTACCTTGGTGGGACCCAGTACTTC	CASSYLGGTQYF
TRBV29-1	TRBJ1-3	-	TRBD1	TGCAGCGCCGGACAGGGGGAGCACACCATATATTTT	CSAGQGEHTIYF
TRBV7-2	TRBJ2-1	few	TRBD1	TGTGCCAGCAGCTTAGCCGGGACAGGGGTGAGGGAGCAGTTCTTC	CASSLAGTGVREQFF
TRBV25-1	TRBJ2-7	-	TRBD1	TGTGCCAGCAGTGACCCCGGGACAGGGGGCTACGAGCAGTACTTC	CASSDPGTGGYEQYF
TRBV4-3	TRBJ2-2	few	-	TGCGCCAGCAGCCAGTTATCCAGGGGGGACACCGGGGAGCTGTTTTTT	CASSQLSRGDTGELFF
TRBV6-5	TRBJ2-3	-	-	TGTGCCAGCACCAAAAGACGCGGGGTTTCAGATACGCAGTATTTT	CASTKRRGVSDTQYF
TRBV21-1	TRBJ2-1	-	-	TGTGCCAGCAGCAAAAGTATAAGAGTTTGTCTAAGCAATGAGCAGTTCTTC	CASSKSIRVCLSNEQFF
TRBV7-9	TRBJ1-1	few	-	TGTGCCAGCAGCTTAGCCCCGGGATACATGAACACTGAAGCTTTCTTT	CASSLAPGYMNTEAFF
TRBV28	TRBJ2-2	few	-	TGTGCCAGCAACCGGGAAGCCGGGGAGCTGTTTTTT	CASNREAGELFF
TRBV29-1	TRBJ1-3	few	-	TGCAGCGCCTCGGGAGGTGGTGGAAACACCATATATTTT	CSASGGGGNTIYF
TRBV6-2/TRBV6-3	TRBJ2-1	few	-	TGTGCCAGCAGCAGGGACGGATGGAATGAGCAGTTCTTC	CASSRDGWNEQFF
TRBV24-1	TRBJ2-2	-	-	TGTGCCACCAGTGCCTCCGGGACACCGAACACCGGGGAGCTGTTTTTT	CATSASGTPNTGELFF